This T cell receptor (beta chain) appears in the sequencing data of a study of Tregs in tolerant kidney transplant recipients. Study-wide background: Mixed chimerism was transient after nonmyeloablative marrow transplants from related graft donors.

The CDR3 totals 15 residues. The V gene lost 5 bases and the J gene lost 11 bases, with 24 bases spanning the gap. Germline values: CDR1 MDHEN, CDR2 SYDVKM. Thawed PBMCs were FACS-sorted into unstimulated CD4+CD25+CD127- regulatory T cells, CD4+CD25- non-regulatory cells, CD4 and CD8 cells. Repertoires were generated with immunoSEQ multiplex PCR, while TCRdb's copy carries only in-frame clones and drops some. The top ten hold around 0.35% of the sample, which has about 110,000 clones, around 87% seen once. The receptor's source is a human donor who received a combined kidney and bone marrow transplant. This rearrangement joins TRBV28 to TRBJ1-1; possibly TRBD1 for D (5 bases). This specimen was CD4+ T cells from blood, taken before the transplant. The CDR3 is CASSLGRGGYLGAFF. In nucleotides, the CDR3 is TGTGCCAGCAGTCTTGGGAGGGGAGGGTACCTGGGGGCTTTCTTT.